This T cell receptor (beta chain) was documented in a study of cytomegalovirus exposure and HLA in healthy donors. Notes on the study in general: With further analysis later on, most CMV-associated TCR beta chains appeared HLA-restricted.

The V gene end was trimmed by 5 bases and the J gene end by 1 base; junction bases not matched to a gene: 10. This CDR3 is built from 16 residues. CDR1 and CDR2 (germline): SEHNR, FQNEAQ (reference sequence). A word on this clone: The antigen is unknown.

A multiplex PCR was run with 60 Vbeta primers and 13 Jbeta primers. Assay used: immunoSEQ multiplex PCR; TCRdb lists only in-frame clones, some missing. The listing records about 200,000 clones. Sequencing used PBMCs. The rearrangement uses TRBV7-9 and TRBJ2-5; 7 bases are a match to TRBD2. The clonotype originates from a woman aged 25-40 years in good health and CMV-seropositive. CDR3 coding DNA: TGTGCCAGCAGCCCTATCCGGGGGGATCTCCAAGAGACCCAGTACTTC. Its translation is CASSPIRGDLQETQYF. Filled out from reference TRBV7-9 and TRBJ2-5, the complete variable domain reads DTGVSQNPRHKITKRGQNVTFRCDPISEHNRLYWYRQTLGQGPEFLTYFQNEAQLEKSRLLSDRFSAERPKGSFSTLEIQRTEQGDSAMYLCASSPIRGDLQETQYFGPGTRLLVL.